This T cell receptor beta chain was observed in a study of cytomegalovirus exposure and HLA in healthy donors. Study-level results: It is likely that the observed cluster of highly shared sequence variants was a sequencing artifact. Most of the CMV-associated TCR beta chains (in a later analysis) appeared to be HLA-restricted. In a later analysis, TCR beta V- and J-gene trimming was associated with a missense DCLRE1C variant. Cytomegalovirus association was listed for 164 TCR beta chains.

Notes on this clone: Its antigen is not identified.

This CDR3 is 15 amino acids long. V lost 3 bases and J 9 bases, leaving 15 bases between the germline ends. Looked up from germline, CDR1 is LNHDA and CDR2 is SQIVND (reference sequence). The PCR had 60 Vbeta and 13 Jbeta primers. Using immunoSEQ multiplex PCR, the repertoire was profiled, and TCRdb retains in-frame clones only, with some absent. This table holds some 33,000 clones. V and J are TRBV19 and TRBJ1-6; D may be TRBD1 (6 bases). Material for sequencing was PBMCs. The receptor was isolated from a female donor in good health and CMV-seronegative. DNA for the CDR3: TGTGCCAGTAGTATGTGGCGGGGGGCTGGTTCACCCCTCCACTTT. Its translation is CASSMWRGAGSPLHF.